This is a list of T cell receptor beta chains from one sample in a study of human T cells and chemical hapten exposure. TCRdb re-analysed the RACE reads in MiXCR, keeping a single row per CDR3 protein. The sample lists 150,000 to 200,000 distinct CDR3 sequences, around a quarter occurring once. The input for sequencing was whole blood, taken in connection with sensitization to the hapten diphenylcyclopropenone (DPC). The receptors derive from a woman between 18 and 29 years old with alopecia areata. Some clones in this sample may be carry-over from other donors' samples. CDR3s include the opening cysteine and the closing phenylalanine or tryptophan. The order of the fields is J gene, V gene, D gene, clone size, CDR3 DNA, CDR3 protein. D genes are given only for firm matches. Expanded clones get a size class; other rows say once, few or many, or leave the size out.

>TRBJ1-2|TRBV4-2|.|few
TGTGCCAGCAGCCAAGAACTGGGCCCCAACTATGGCTACACCTTC
CASSQELGPNYGYTF
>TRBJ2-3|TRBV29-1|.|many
TGCAGCGTCACACTCACAGATACGCAGTATTTT
CSVTLTDTQYF
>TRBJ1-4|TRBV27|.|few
TGTGCCAGCAGTTTATACACCGGGGGAGAAAAACTGTTTTTT
CASSLYTGGEKLFF
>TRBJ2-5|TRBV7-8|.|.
TGTGCCAGCAGCTTAGCGGGGAAGACCCAGTACTTC
CASSLAGKTQYF
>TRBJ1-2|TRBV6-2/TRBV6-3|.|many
TGTGCCAGCAGTTACAACCCCGGGAACTATGGCTACACCTTC
CASSYNPGNYGYTF
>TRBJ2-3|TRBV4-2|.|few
TGTGCCAGCAGCCAAGGGGCAGCGTCTAGCACAGATACGCAGTATTTT
CASSQGAASSTDTQYF
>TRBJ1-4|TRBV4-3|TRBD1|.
TGCGCCAGCAGCCGGGACAGCCGGAATGAAAAACTGTTTTTT
CASSRDSRNEKLFF
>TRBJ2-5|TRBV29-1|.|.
TGCAGCGGGGACGGGGAAGAGACCCAGTACTTC
CSGDGEETQYF
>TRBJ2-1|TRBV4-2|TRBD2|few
TGTGCCAGCAGCCAAGATCTGCGTCTAGCGGGGCACAATGAGCAGTTCTTC
CASSQDLRLAGHNEQFF
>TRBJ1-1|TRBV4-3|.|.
TGCGCCAGCAGCCAAGATGGTTATACTGAAGCTTTCTTT
CASSQDGYTEAFF
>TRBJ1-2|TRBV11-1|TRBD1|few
TGTGCCAGCAGCAGGAGACAGGGGCATGGCTACACCTTC
CASSRRQGHGYTF
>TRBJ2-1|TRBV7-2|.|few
TGTGCCAGCAGCTCTAGGGCCAGATTAGATGAGCAGTTCTTC
CASSSRARLDEQFF
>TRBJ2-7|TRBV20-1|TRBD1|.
TGCAGTGCTAGAGATGGACAGGGTTTAGACGAGCAGTACTTC
CSARDGQGLDEQYF
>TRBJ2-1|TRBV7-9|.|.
TGTGCCAGCAGCTTAGGCTTTTGGGGGGTCGGGAATGAGCAGTTCTTC
CASSLGFWGVGNEQFF
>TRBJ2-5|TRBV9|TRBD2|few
TGTGCCAGCAGCGGGGCGGGAGGGCCCCGGGAGACCCAGTACTTC
CASSGAGGPRETQYF
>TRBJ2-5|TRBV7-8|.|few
TGTGCCAGCAGCTTAGCGCACGGGCCGGAGACCCAGTACTTC
CASSLAHGPETQYF
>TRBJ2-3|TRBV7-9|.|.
TGTGCCAGCAGCCCCCCGACTAGCACAGATACGCAGTATTTT
CASSPPTSTDTQYF
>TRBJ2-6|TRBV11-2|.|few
TGTGCCAGCAGCCCCCTCGCTAGGGGCCCTAGCTCTGGGGCCAACGTCCTGACTTTC
CASSPLARGPSSGANVLTF
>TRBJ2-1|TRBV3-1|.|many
TGTGCCAGCAGCCAAGATCCGGCTTTGGAGCAGTTCTTC
CASSQDPALEQFF
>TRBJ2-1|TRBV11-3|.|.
TGTGCCAGCAGCTCGACGTTCTACAATGAGCAGTTCTTC
CASSSTFYNEQFF
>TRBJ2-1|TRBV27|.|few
TGTGCCAGCAGTTTACGACGAAATGGGAATGAGCAGTTCTTC
CASSLRRNGNEQFF
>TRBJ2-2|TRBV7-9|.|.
TGTGCCAGCAGACCCCAGGGTACCGGGGAGCTGTTTTTT
CASRPQGTGELFF
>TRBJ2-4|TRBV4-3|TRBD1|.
TGCGCCAGCAGCCAAAACGACAGGGAAGCCAAAAACATTCAGTACTTC
CASSQNDREAKNIQYF
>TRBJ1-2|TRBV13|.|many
TGTGCCAGCAGCTTAGCCAACTATGGCTACACCTTC
CASSLANYGYTF
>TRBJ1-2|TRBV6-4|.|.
TGTGCCAGCAGTGAATTCCCTTCAGGAGGCTACACCTTC
CASSEFPSGGYTF
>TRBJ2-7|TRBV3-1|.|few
TGTGCCAGCAGCCGACAGGACAGAACCTACGAGCAGTACTTC
CASSRQDRTYEQYF
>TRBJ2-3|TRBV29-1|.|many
TGCAGCGGGTCCTTTGGCACAGATACGCAGTATTTT
CSGSFGTDTQYF
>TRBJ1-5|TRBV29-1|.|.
TGCAGCGTTGCCGAGGGGTCTAGAGAGCCCCAGCATTTT
CSVAEGSREPQHF
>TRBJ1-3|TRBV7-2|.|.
TGTGCCAGCGGGAACGACGCCACCATATATTTT
CASGNDATIYF
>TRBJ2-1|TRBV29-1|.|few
TGCAGCGTGAGGGTGTCCCTGAGCTCCTACAATGAGCAGTTCTTC
CSVRVSLSSYNEQFF
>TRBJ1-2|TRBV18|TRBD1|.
TGTGCCAGCTCAAGAAGTGGACAGGCCAACTATGGCTACACCTTC
CASSRSGQANYGYTF